Listed below are T cell receptor beta chains from one sample, sequenced in a study of shared clonotypes between healthy human individuals. Libraries were prepared by immunoSEQ multiplex PCR; TCRdb keeps only in-frame clonotypes and omits some of them. The sample holds over 850,000 clones, more than 75% seen once. Sequencing was carried out using memory CD4+ T cells from PBMCs. The receptors stem from a man aged 18 to 29 in good health. Some clones in this sample may be carry-over from other donors' samples. Both conserved end residues are part of each CDR3. The order of the fields is J gene, D gene, clone size, V gene, CDR3 protein, CDR3 DNA. A D gene is named only where the DNA matches it firmly. For some rows the clone size is stated as once, few or many, or as a class when expanded; others skip it.

TRBJ1-2 | - | - | TRBV10-3 | CATTGGHNYGYTF | TGTGCCACCACCGGTGGGCACAACTATGGCTACACCTTC
TRBJ1-2 | TRBD1 | - | TRBV25-1 | CASGQGNGYTF | TGTGCCAGCGGACAGGGTAATGGCTACACCTTC
TRBJ1-2 | - | few | TRBV6-1 | CASSEALDSYGYTF | TGTGCCAGCAGTGAAGCCCTCGATAGCTATGGCTACACCTTC
TRBJ1-2 | - | - | TRBV27 | CASRPLDRVNYGYTF | TGTGCCAGCAGACCACTTGACAGAGTTAACTATGGCTACACCTTC
TRBJ1-5 | - | - | TRBV13 | CASSSSGTFWVGNQPQHF | TGTGCCAGCAGCTCCTCTGGGACCTTCTGGGTTGGCAATCAGCCCCAGCATTTT
TRBJ2-3 | - | once | TRBV20-1 | CSANDRDTQYF | TGCAGTGCTAACGACCGAGATACGCAGTATTTT
TRBJ1-2 | - | - | TRBV28 | CASRPGVNYGYTF | TGTGCCAGCAGGCCAGGGGTGAACTATGGCTACACCTTC
TRBJ1-2 | TRBD1 | - | TRBV5-4 | CASSAPGQGVYGYTF | TGTGCCAGCAGCGCACCGGGACAGGGTGTCTATGGCTACACCTTC
TRBJ1-2 | - | - | TRBV5-5 | CASSLAGTSTNYGYTF | TGTGCCAGCAGCTTGGCCGGGACTTCAACTAACTATGGCTACACCTTC
TRBJ2-1 | - | many | TRBV11-3 | CASSYTASGEQFF | TGTGCCAGCAGCTATACAGCCTCGGGTGAGCAGTTCTTC
TRBJ1-2 | - | - | TRBV5-6 | CASSGMDTVYGYTF | TGTGCCAGCAGCGGAATGGACACCGTCTATGGCTACACCTTC
TRBJ2-7 | TRBD1 | - | TRBV2 | CAKSGTGYEQYF | TGTGCTAAATCCGGGACAGGGTACGAGCAGTACTTC
TRBJ1-1 | - | few | TRBV28 | CASSLQGNTEAFF | TGTGCCAGCAGTTTGCAAGGGAACACTGAAGCTTTCTTT
TRBJ1-5 | TRBD1 | - | TRBV28 | CASSDRGYGGNQPQHF | TGTGCCAGCAGTGACAGGGGCTATGGTGGCAATCAGCCCCAGCATTTT
TRBJ2-2 | TRBD2 | few | TRBV30 | CAWSGGLADPGELFF | TGTGCCTGGAGTGGAGGACTAGCAGACCCCGGGGAGCTGTTTTTT
TRBJ2-5 | - | once | TRBV28 | CASGAGGRETQYF | TGTGCCAGCGGGGCTGGGGGCAGGGAGACCCAGTACTTC
TRBJ2-3 | TRBD2 | - | TRBV4-2 | CASSQDRPLAGADTQYF | TGTGCCAGCAGCCAAGATAGACCGCTAGCGGGAGCCGATACGCAGTATTTT
TRBJ1-4 | - | - | TRBV5-1 | CASTSGTVNEKLFF | TGCGCCAGCACCTCCGGGACGGTTAATGAAAAACTGTTTTTT
TRBJ2-1 | - | - | TRBV4-3 | CASSQATGNYNEQFF | TGCGCCAGCAGCCAAGCCACGGGAAATTACAATGAGCAGTTCTTC
TRBJ1-5 | - | - | TRBV7-8 | CASSSRTPRGPQHF | TGTGCCAGCAGCTCACGGACCCCAAGAGGGCCCCAGCATTTT
TRBJ2-5 | - | - | TRBV11-2 | CASSIRKETQYF | TGTGCCAGCAGCATCCGTAAAGAGACCCAGTACTTC
TRBJ2-7 | TRBD2 | - | TRBV5-1 | CASSLGPRGTSGIKRQYF | TGCGCCAGCAGCTTGGGCCCAAGAGGGACTAGCGGGATTAAGCGGCAGTACTTC
TRBJ2-7 | TRBD2 | - | TRBV7-7 | CASSPRLAGEYEQYF | TGTGCCAGCAGCCCTAGACTAGCGGGAGAATACGAGCAGTACTTC
TRBJ1-2 | TRBD1 | many | TRBV19 | CASSSLGTGTYGYTF | TGTGCCAGTAGTTCCCTCGGGACAGGGACCTATGGCTACACCTTC
TRBJ2-2 | - | once | TRBV19 | CASNRAGMGTGELFF | TGTGCCAGTAATCGAGCGGGCATGGGTACCGGGGAGCTGTTTTTT
TRBJ2-1 | - | - | TRBV11-2 | CASSRQQGIGEQFF | TGTGCCAGCAGCCGCCAACAGGGAATTGGTGAGCAGTTCTTC
TRBJ2-7 | TRBD1 | - | TRBV6-1 | CASSGYLDRGYEQYF | TGTGCCAGCAGTGGCTACCTCGACAGGGGGTACGAGCAGTACTTC
TRBJ2-7 | - | - | TRBV28 | CASSLPDTRSYEQYF | TGTGCCAGCAGTTTACCTGACACCCGCTCCTACGAGCAGTACTTC
TRBJ2-1 | - | - | TRBV9 | CASSVAASLNNEQFF | TGTGCCAGCAGCGTAGCGGCTAGTCTCAACAATGAGCAGTTCTTC
TRBJ2-3 | - | - | TRBV6-1 | CASDYTADLDTQYF | TGTGCCAGCGATTATACAGCGGATTTAGATACGCAGTATTTT
TRBJ1-1 | - | - | TRBV5-1 | CATREAILGTEAFF | TGCGCCACTAGGGAGGCAATTTTGGGCACTGAAGCTTTCTTT
TRBJ1-2 | - | - | TRBV16 | CASSPRPTGGDGYTF | TGTGCCAGCAGCCCACGACCGACCGGCGGTGATGGCTACACCTTC
TRBJ2-2 | - | - | TRBV6-5 | CASSYSGRNTGELFF | TGTGCCAGCAGTTACTCGGGTCGGAACACCGGGGAGCTGTTTTTT
TRBJ2-3 | TRBD2 | - | TRBV7-9 | CASSFGLAGGTDTQYF | TGTGCCAGCAGCTTCGGACTAGCGGGAGGGACAGATACGCAGTATTTT
TRBJ2-1 | - | - | TRBV6-6 | CASSPANNEQFF | TGTGCCAGCAGCCCGGCCAACAATGAGCAGTTCTTC
TRBJ1-4 | - | - | TRBV18 | CASSRQEVGEKLFF | TGTGCCAGCTCACGCCAGGAGGTGGGGGAAAAACTGTTTTTT
TRBJ2-1 | - | - | TRBV11-2 | CASSPGTLGNEQFF | TGTGCCAGCAGCCCCGGGACCCTCGGCAATGAGCAGTTCTTC
TRBJ1-1 | - | - | TRBV6-6 | CASRATGQVTEAFF | TGTGCCAGCAGAGCGACAGGCCAGGTCACTGAAGCTTTCTTT
TRBJ2-3 | TRBD2 | - | TRBV5-1 | CASSLEASGSTNTQYF | TGCGCCAGCAGCTTGGAGGCTAGCGGGAGTACGAATACGCAGTATTTT
TRBJ2-7 | - | few | TRBV2 | CASSRTRAVTYEQYF | TGTGCCAGCAGCCGAACGAGGGCGGTTACCTACGAGCAGTACTTC
TRBJ1-2 | - | - | TRBV30 | CAWSLISRGGGDYGYTF | TGTGCCTGGAGTCTTATTAGCAGGGGCGGGGGCGACTATGGCTACACCTTC
TRBJ1-5 | TRBD1 | - | TRBV19 | CASRDRGEEQPQHF | TGTGCCAGTAGAGACAGGGGAGAGGAACAGCCCCAGCATTTT
TRBJ2-1 | - | - | TRBV5-1 | CASSLVYNPYNEQFF | TGCGCCAGCAGCTTGGTCTACAATCCCTACAATGAGCAGTTCTTC
TRBJ2-1 | - | - | TRBV29-1 | CSVRETEQFF | TGCAGCGTTCGTGAGACGGAGCAGTTCTTC
TRBJ1-3 | - | - | TRBV14 | CASSQDRGGLAIYF | TGTGCCAGCAGCCAAGACAGGGGAGGGCTCGCCATATATTTT
TRBJ1-5 | - | once | TRBV25-1 | CASSDGGRSNQPQHF | TGTGCCAGCAGCGACGGGGGTAGGAGCAATCAGCCCCAGCATTTT
TRBJ2-1 | TRBD2 | - | TRBV5-1 | CASSVGTSGNNEQFF | TGCGCCAGCAGCGTCGGGACTAGCGGGAACAATGAGCAGTTCTTC
TRBJ1-5 | - | - | TRBV2 | CASSERVVDQPQHF | TGTGCCAGCAGTGAACGGGTGGTGGATCAGCCCCAGCATTTT
TRBJ2-7 | - | - | TRBV5-8 | CASRGHYEQYF | TGTGCCTCCAGGGGTCACTACGAGCAGTACTTC